The 6 T cell receptor beta chains presented below share a single source sample, sequenced in a study of T-cell reconstitution after alpha-beta-depleted transplantation in children. The authors prepared the TCRbeta library with unique molecular identifiers. TCRdb reanalysed the PCR reads using MiXCR and keeps one entry per CDR3 protein. Found here are 550,000 to 600,000 distinct CDR3 sequences, under 30% of them singletons; the top ten hold around an eighth. Specimen: PBMCs, mostly from graft donor cells, collected 360 days after TCRalphabeta/CD19-depleted stem cell transplant. These receptors originate from a boy under two years old who had a stem cell transplant for acute myeloid leukemia, so the T cells may come from the graft donor.

V gene TRBV7-9 combines with J gene TRBJ2-1, with 8 nucleotides matching TRBD1. Germline CDR1 SEHNR, CDR2 FQNEAQ (reference sequence). The J segment lost 8 bases and the V segment lost 4 bases, leaving 7 bases of the junction unmatched. The CDR3 consists of 14 residues. The CDR3 bases are TGTGCCAGCAGCTCGAGCCTGACAGGGGATGAGCAGTTCTTC. Protein sequence: CASSSSLTGDEQFF.

This clonotype was counted a few times. The chain recombines TRBV20-1 with TRBJ2-5; 7 bases match TRBD2. V trimming: 8 bases; J trimming: 2 bases; junction bases outside the gene matches: 2. CDR1 and CDR2 (germline): DFQATT, SNEGSKA (reference sequence). The CDR3 extends over 11 amino acids. The CDR3 is CSLAAQETQYF. The DNA for the CDR3 is TGCAGTCTAGCGGCGCAAGAGACCCAGTACTTC.

There are many counts of this clonotype. The V and J genes are TRBV20-1 and TRBJ2-7; no definite D call. The CDR3 sequence is 12 residues long. Germline V gene data show CDR1 as DFQATT and CDR2 as SNEGSKA (reference sequence). V was cut by 3 bases and J by 3 bases, with 9 bases left in between. The DNA for the CDR3 is TGCAGTGCTAGGTGCCACCACTACGAGCAGTACGTC. Translated: CSARCHHYEQYV.

The chain recombines TRBV5-1 with TRBJ2-1, with D perhaps being TRBD1 or TRBD2 (5 bases each). CDR3 length: 14 residues. Trimming left V 0 bases short and J 6 bases short, with 10 bases between. Germline CDR1 reads SGHRS; CDR2 reads YFSETQ. This CDR3 reads CASSLGGLGNEQFF. CDR3 bases: TGCGCCAGCAGCTTGGGGGGGTTAGGCAATGAGCAGTTCTTC. The full variable domain, with the rest looked up from reference TRBV5-1 and TRBJ2-1, is KAGVTQTPRYLIKTRGQQVTLSCSPISGHRSVSWYQQTPGQGLQFLFEYFSETQRNKGNFPGRFSGRQFSNSRSEMNVSTLELGDSALYLCASSLGGLGNEQFFGPGTRLTVL.

The V and J genes are TRBV18 and TRBJ2-7; D possibly uses TRBD1 or TRBD2 (5 bases each). The length of the CDR3 is 15 residues. CDR1 and CDR2 (germline): KGHSH, LQKENI. Trimming cost V 4 bases and J 0 bases, with 13 bases left between them. As DNA, the CDR3 is TGTGCCAGCTCACGAGCCCCAGGGAGCTCCTACGAGCAGTACTTC. It encodes CASSRAPGSSYEQYF.

The chain combines TRBV20-1 with TRBJ2-7, with D perhaps TRBD1 or TRBD2 (6 bases each). The CDR3 spans 14 residues. The germline gives CDR1 DFQATT, CDR2 SNEGSKA (reference sequence). Trimming took off 0 bases at V and 3 bases at J, with 12 bases between the two ends. This CDR3 is CSARDPQGLYEQYV. The CDR3 DNA sequence: TGCAGTGCTAGAGATCCACAGGGACTCTACGAGCAGTACGTC.